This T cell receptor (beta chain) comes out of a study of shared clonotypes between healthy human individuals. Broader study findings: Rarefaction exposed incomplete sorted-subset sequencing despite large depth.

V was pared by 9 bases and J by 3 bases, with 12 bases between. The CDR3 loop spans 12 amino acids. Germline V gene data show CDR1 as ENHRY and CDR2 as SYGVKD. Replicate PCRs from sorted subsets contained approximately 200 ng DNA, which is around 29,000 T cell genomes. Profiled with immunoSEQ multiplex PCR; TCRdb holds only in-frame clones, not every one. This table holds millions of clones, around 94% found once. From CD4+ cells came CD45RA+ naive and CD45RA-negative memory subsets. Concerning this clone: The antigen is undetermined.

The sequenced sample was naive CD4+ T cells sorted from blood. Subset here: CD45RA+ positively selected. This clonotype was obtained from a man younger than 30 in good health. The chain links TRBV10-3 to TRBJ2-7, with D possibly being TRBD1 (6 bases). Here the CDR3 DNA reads TGTGCCATTGCGACAGGTAACTACGAGCAGTACTTC. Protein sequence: CAIATGNYEQYF.